This T cell receptor (beta chain) was observed in a study of regulatory T cells in long-lasting Graves disease. About the study: Positive TSH receptor antibodies alongside over 5 years of antithyroid drugs were what marked Graves' disease as persistent.

Study-wide points: New patients shared fewer public clonotypes (around 980) than persistent patients did (roughly 2,500). Having only a small sample size may have limited accuracy.

This clonotype was found many times. The antigen is unknown. Germline assignment: CDR1 MNHNS and CDR2 SASEGT. The CDR3 totals 13 residues. Between the trimmed V and J ends, which lost 8 bases and 9 bases, there was a span of 19 bases. Regarding time point: persistent/refractory GD, antithyroid drugs over 5 years with positive TRAb. From PBMCs, RNA was extracted and then used to make the TCR library. Construction of TCR beta libraries relied on iRepertoire HTBI primers and on Arm-PCR targeting CDR3 regions. Source study methods: Detected in the samples were some 68 TRBV and around 15 TRBJ segments. TCRdb used MiXCR to reprocess the multiplex PCR reads, holding one entry per CDR3 protein. TCRdb's processing, not the study's, gives the V and J calls here. The sample holds 650,000 to 850,000 distinct CDR3 sequences; about 30% are singletons and the top ten take roughly 41%.

This sequence originates from a female donor with Graves disease. The sample was peripheral blood mononuclear cells (PBMCs), taken when the disease was refractory, from a patient treated with antithyroid drugs. The chain joins TRBV6-1 to TRBJ1-1; perhaps TRBD1 as D (6 bases). The CDR3 protein is CASLPRQDGKAFF. The DNA of the CDR3 is TGTGCCAGCCTACCCCGACAGGACGGAAAAGCTTTCTTT.